The sequence of this T cell receptor (beta chain) was determined in a study of long-term antiretroviral therapy in people with HIV. Study outcomes and limitations: Relative to control repertoires, HIV repertoires exhibited narrower CDR3 length ranges.

immunoSEQ v3.0 was run at survey level. Assay: immunoSEQ multiplex PCR; the TCRdb copy retains only in-frame clones and omits some. This table has about 25,000 clones, under 90% appearing once. This clone was detected a few times. Its antigen is not known. The TCR comes from a woman between 18 and 29 years old with HIV. The sample was unsorted PBMCs, taken at the start of antiretroviral therapy, before treatment.

The CDR3 bases are TGTGCCAGCAATACCGGGACAGGGCGCGAGCAGTACTTC. It specifies CASNTGTGREQYF. V gene TRBV2 combines with J gene TRBJ2-7; TRBD1 agrees at 9 bases. V gave up 7 bases and J gave up 6 bases; unmatched junction bases: 7. Germline V gene lookup returns CDR1 SNHLY and CDR2 FYNNEI. The CDR3 extends over 13 amino acids.